These T cell receptor beta chains were read from a single sample in a study of T cell repertoires in cytomegalovirus infection. No cognate antigen is known for these TCRs. MiXCR, run by TCRdb on the reads, gives a single entry per CDR3 protein. The table lists about 830,000 distinct CDR3 sequences, approximately 29% of them singletons. The material sequenced was cultured CD8+ T cells from PBMCs, taken from culture after CMV antigen stimulation. The receptors come from a human donor in good health (CMV status not recorded). Some clones in this sample may be carry-over from other donors' samples. The CDR3 runs from the conserved cysteine through the conserved F or W. The D gene is left open where the match is weak. Size is stated for part of the rows, as once, few or many counts, or as a class when the clone is expanded.

>TRBV6-5|TRBJ2-1|16|NA|NA
TGTGCCAGCAGTGACCCGGGACTCCCGCTGGGGAATGAGCAGTTCTTC
CASSDPGLPLGNEQFF
>TRBV19|TRBJ2-3|16|NA|NA
TGTGCCAGTAGTATGGTAGAGTCAGTCCCGGTGGATACGCAGTATTTT
CASSMVESVPVDTQYF
>TRBV7-8|TRBJ1-5|12|NA|few
TGTGCCAGCAGCCCCAGGACGCAGCCCCAGCATTTT
CASSPRTQPQHF
>TRBV2|TRBJ2-3|12|NA|NA
TGTGCCGGAGGACCGAACACAGATACGCAGTATTTT
CAGGPNTDTQYF
>TRBV29-1|TRBJ1-2|12|NA|NA
TGCAGCGTGGAAGGAAATTGGGATGGCTACACCTTC
CSVEGNWDGYTF
>TRBV7-6|TRBJ2-3|17|TRBD2|NA
TGTGCCAGCACCTTGACTAGCGGGGGCCTGAGCACAGATACGCAGTATTTT
CASTLTSGGLSTDTQYF
>TRBV11-2|TRBJ2-1|13|TRBD2|NA
TGTGCCAGCAGCTTAAGCGGGGTGAATGAGCAGTTCTTC
CASSLSGVNEQFF
>TRBV6-1|TRBJ2-1|13|TRBD1|NA
TGTGCCAGCAGTGAAACTACAGGGGGCTCCGAGATGTTC
CASSETTGGSEMF
>TRBV11-2|TRBJ2-3|15|NA|few
TGTGCCAGCAGCTTAGATACAGGGAACACAGATACGCAGTATTTT
CASSLDTGNTDTQYF
>TRBV7-2|TRBJ2-3|14|NA|many
TGTGCCAGCAGTTTGGCAGGGGTGGCAGATACGCAGTATTTT
CASSLAGVADTQYF
>TRBV4-2|TRBJ1-1|15|TRBD1|NA
TGTGTCAGCAGCCAAAACCCGACAGGGTGGCCTGAAGCTTTCTTT
CVSSQNPTGWPEAFF
>TRBV5-1|TRBJ1-1|14|NA|NA
TGCGCCAGCAGCGGCGGACCGCGGTACACTGAAGCTTTCTTT
CASSGGPRYTEAFF
>TRBV12-3/TRBV12-4|TRBJ1-3|13|NA|many
TGTGCCAGCAGCCCCTCACAAGGAAACACCATATATTTT
CASSPSQGNTIYF
>TRBV6-4|TRBJ2-7|14|NA|few
TGTGCCGTGGAAGTAAGGGACTGCTCCTACGAGCAGTACTTC
CAVEVRDCSYEQYF
>TRBV12-3/TRBV12-4|TRBJ1-1|13|TRBD1|many
TGTGCCAGCAGTCCCCAAGGGGGCTCTGAAGCTTTCTTT
CASSPQGGSEAFF
>TRBV10-3|TRBJ1-1|15|NA|NA
TGTGCCATCAGTGAGTCGAGGCAGGGGAACACTGAAGCTTTCTTT
CAISESRQGNTEAFF
>TRBV27|TRBJ2-3|15|TRBD1|few
TGTGCCAGCAGTCGGCAGGGGGTTTTGACAGATACGCAGTATTTT
CASSRQGVLTDTQYF
>TRBV10-2|TRBJ2-1|12|NA|NA
TGCGCCAGCAGTGATGGAGGGGTCGAGCAGTTCTTC
CASSDGGVEQFF
>TRBV5-5|TRBJ1-1|14|TRBD1|few
TGTGCCAGCAGCACCGGGACAGGGGGCGATGGGGCTTTCTTT
CASSTGTGGDGAFF
>TRBV5-1|TRBJ1-1|14|NA|NA
TGCGCCAGCAGCTGGGTAGGGGATCACACTGAAGCTTTCTTT
CASSWVGDHTEAFF
>TRBV10-3|TRBJ1-4|11|NA|NA
TGTGCCATCAGGGAGGAAGAAAAACTGTTTTTT
CAIREEEKLFF
>TRBV2|TRBJ2-5|12|NA|few
TGTGCCAGCAGTGAAGGGCAGGAGACCCAGTACTTC
CASSEGQETQYF
>TRBV10-3|TRBJ1-2|11|NA|NA
TGTGCCATCAGTGGGCCCGGTGGCTACACCTTC
CAISGPGGYTF
>TRBV20-1|TRBJ2-7|18|NA|NA
TGCAGTGCTAGCCCGAAGTCGATGATAAACCTAGGAGGCTACGAGCAGTACTTC
CSASPKSMINLGGYEQYF
>TRBV10-3|TRBJ1-4|14|TRBD1|few
TGTGCCATCAGTCCCGGACAGGGAGGTGAAAAACTGTTTTTT
CAISPGQGGEKLFF
>TRBV6-2/TRBV6-3|TRBJ2-1|14|TRBD1|few
TGTGCCAGCAGCTATCCTCGGACAGGGAAGGGACAGTTCTTC
CASSYPRTGKGQFF
>TRBV6-6|TRBJ1-4|13|NA|once
TGTGCCAGCAGGAGGGAAACTAATGAAAAACTGTTTTTT
CASRRETNEKLFF
>TRBV7-9|TRBJ2-1|16|NA|NA
TGTGCCAGCAGCTTAGAATGGCCAGTGTCCTACAATGAGCAGTTCTTC
CASSLEWPVSYNEQFF
>TRBV24-1|TRBJ2-2|16|NA|NA
TGTGCCACCAGTGATTTCGTGGGGGTAAACACCGGGGAGCTGTTTTTT
CATSDFVGVNTGELFF
>TRBV15|TRBJ2-5|16|TRBD2|NA
TGTGCCACCAGCAGATCACTAGCGGAGCTCCAAGAGACCCAGTACTTC
CATSRSLAELQETQYF
>TRBV27|TRBJ1-2|16|TRBD1|NA
TGTGCCAGCAGCCCATCCAAAGGACAGGGACCGAGCGGCTACACCTTC
CASSPSKGQGPSGYTF
>TRBV12-3/TRBV12-4|TRBJ1-5|14|NA|once
TGTGCAGTTTCGGAGCTAGGAAGCAATCAGCCCCAGCATTTT
CAVSELGSNQPQHF
>TRBV6-8|TRBJ1-2|14|NA|NA
TGTGCCAGCAGTTACCGGACACACGACTATGGCTACACCTTC
CASSYRTHDYGYTF
>TRBV6-5|TRBJ2-1|18|TRBD2|NA
TGTGCCAGCAGTTACTCAGGGGTTCTTGGCGGGGGCTACAATGAGCAGTTCTTC
CASSYSGVLGGGYNEQFF
>TRBV7-9|TRBJ2-7|12|NA|few
TGTGCCAGCAGCTCTCCCCTCTACGAGCAGTACTTC
CASSSPLYEQYF
>TRBV25-1|TRBJ1-1|14|NA|NA
TGTGCCAGCAGTGATCCAAAGGAGGGTACTGAAGCTTTCTTT
CASSDPKEGTEAFF
>TRBV10-2|TRBJ2-2|14|TRBD1|NA
TGCGCCAGCCCCGGGACAGAGAACACCGGGGAGCTGTTTTTT
CASPGTENTGELFF
>TRBV27|TRBJ1-5|14|NA|few
TGTGCCAGCAGTTTACTCGCGAGGGGCCAGCCCCAGCATTTT
CASSLLARGQPQHF
>TRBV10-3|TRBJ1-2|15|NA|many
TGTGCCATCAGGATGAGGGCAGAACCTAACTATGGCTACACCTTC
CAIRMRAEPNYGYTF
>TRBV7-9|TRBJ2-3|18|TRBD2|once
TGTGCCAGCAGCTCGACCCCTAGCGGGGTCCTTAGCACAGATACGCAGTATTTT
CASSSTPSGVLSTDTQYF
>TRBV7-9|TRBJ2-7|15|TRBD1|NA
TGTGCCAGCAGCTTACCCGGGACAGGGGGCTACGAGCAGTACTTC
CASSLPGTGGYEQYF
>TRBV11-2|TRBJ2-1|16|TRBD2|NA
TGTGCCAGCAGCTCCCGGACTAGCGGGGGGGCTATTGAGCAGTTCTTC
CASSSRTSGGAIEQFF
>TRBV6-5|TRBJ2-1|14|NA|few
TGTGCCAGCAGTTACTCTTGGGGGGAGGAAGAGCAGTTCTTC
CASSYSWGEEEQFF
>TRBV5-4|TRBJ2-3|13|NA|few
TGTGCCAGCAGCTTCGAACACACAGATACGCAGTATTTT
CASSFEHTDTQYF
>TRBV20-1|TRBJ2-7|15|TRBD1|NA
TGCAGTGCTAGAGATCAGGGACAGGGTTCCTACGAGCAGTACTTC
CSARDQGQGSYEQYF
>TRBV6-6|TRBJ1-1|14|NA|NA
TGTGCCAGCAGTTTCTTAAAGATGAACACTGAAGCTTTCTTT
CASSFLKMNTEAFF
>TRBV5-4|TRBJ1-1|14|NA|NA
TGTGCCAGCAGCGCGAGGGAGGGGAGCACTGAAGCTTTCTTT
CASSAREGSTEAFF
>TRBV5-1|TRBJ2-1|16|NA|few
TGCGCCAGCAGCGCTGGCCGGGGTCCCTCCTACAATGAGCAGTTCTTC
CASSAGRGPSYNEQFF
>TRBV15|TRBJ2-7|13|NA|NA
TGTGCCACCAGCATAGGTACATTACCTGAGCAGTACTTC
CATSIGTLPEQYF
>TRBV7-9|TRBJ2-3|19|TRBD2|NA
TGTGCCAGCAGCTTAGCGTGGACTAGCGGGGGACCTCGGGGAGATACGCAGTATTTT
CASSLAWTSGGPRGDTQYF
>TRBV6-1|TRBJ2-7|12|NA|few
TGTGCCAGCCAGGGTGCCTCCTACGAGCAGTACTTC
CASQGASYEQYF
>TRBV7-8|TRBJ2-7|14|NA|NA
TGTGCCAGCAGCTTCAGACCGGGTTCGTACGAGCAGTACTTC
CASSFRPGSYEQYF
>TRBV3-1|TRBJ1-2|17|NA|once
TGTGCCAGCAGCCGCTACGGGGGATCGGAAATGGCCTATGGCTACACCTTC
CASSRYGGSEMAYGYTF
>TRBV28|TRBJ1-1|15|NA|few
TGTGCCAGCAGTCTCCAAGGGAGCTCTTGGGTTGAAGCTTTCTTT
CASSLQGSSWVEAFF
>TRBV19|TRBJ2-2|16|TRBD1|few
TGTGCCAGTAGTCTACTGACAGGGCGGATCACCGGGGAGCTGTTTTTT
CASSLLTGRITGELFF